The 5 T cell receptor beta chains below all came from one sample that was sequenced in a study of blood T cells in healthy people across ages. It was with a sample-barcoded 5' primer and a J-beta primer mix that a second PCR of roughly 7 to 12 cycles was run. TCRdb independently ran MiXCR on the 5' RACE reads; one entry per CDR3 protein. The sample records about 680,000 distinct CDR3 sequences, approximately 49% being singletons. Sequenced material: blood. These receptors were collected from a woman aged 55-69 years in good health.

In DNA form, the CDR3 reads TGTGCCAGCCACCTAACGGGGGGCAATGAGCAGTACTTC. Protein: CASHLTGGNEQYF. The V gene is TRBV27, the J gene TRBJ2-5, with a tentative D call TRBD2 (7 bases). V was cut by 8 bases and J by 11 bases, with 21 bases left in between. The CDR3 is 13 residues long. Germline values: CDR1 MNHEY, CDR2 SMNVEV (reference sequence).

This clonotype was counted between two and nine times. The V and J genes are TRBV7-2 and TRBJ2-5; no firm D call. The length of the CDR3 is 13 residues. Trimming left V 3 bases short and J 5 bases short, with 10 bases between. Germline CDR1 and CDR2: SGHTA and FQGNSA. CDR3 residues: CASSFNPSETQYF. The CDR3 DNA sequence: TGTGCCAGCAGCTTTAACCCCTCCGAGACCCAGTACTTC.

This rearrangement joins TRBV20-1 to TRBJ1-2; 12 bases line up with TRBD1. There are 14 residues in the CDR3. After removal of 6 bases from V and 8 bases from J, the junction contained 10 bases not matched to a gene. Germline CDR1 and CDR2: DFQATT and SNEGSKA (reference sequence). CDR3 region: CSAPGQGAVKGYTF. The CDR3 nucleotides are TGCAGTGCCCCGGGACAGGGGGCAGTGAAGGGCTACACCTTC.

Of note for this clonotype: This may be a read error: a much more frequent sequence differs by one nucleotide. The genes are TRBV29-1 and TRBJ2-1; D is perhaps TRBD1 or TRBD2 (5 bases each). The CDR3 is 14 residues long. V dropped 3 bases and J dropped 10 bases, with 19 bases sitting between them. CDR1 and CDR2 from the germline V gene are SQVTM and ANQGSEA. This chain's CDR3 is CSVEVYGERDEQFF. CDR3 DNA sequence: TGCAGCGTTGAGGTTTACGGGGAGAGGGACGAGCAGTTCTTC.

This sequence joins TRBV27 and TRBJ2-1, with 9 bases that match TRBD1. The CDR3 sequence is 22 residues long. The junction had 25 bases not matched to a gene; V was cut back by 7 bases and J by 0 bases. Per germline, CDR1 MNHEY and CDR2 SMNVEV (reference sequence). The CDR3 loop reads CASIRFRTGARAGQSSYNEQFF. The CDR3 region has the DNA TGTGCCAGCATCCGGTTCAGGACAGGGGCCCGAGCGGGCCAGAGCTCCTACAATGAGCAGTTCTTC.